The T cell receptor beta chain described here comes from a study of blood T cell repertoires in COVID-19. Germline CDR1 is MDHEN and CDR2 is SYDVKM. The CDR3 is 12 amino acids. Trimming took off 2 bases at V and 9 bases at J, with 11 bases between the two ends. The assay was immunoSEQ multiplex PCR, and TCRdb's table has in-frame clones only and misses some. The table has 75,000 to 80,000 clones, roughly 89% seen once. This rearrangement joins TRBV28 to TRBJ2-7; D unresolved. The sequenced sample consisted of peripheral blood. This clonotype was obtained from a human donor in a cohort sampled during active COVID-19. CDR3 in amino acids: CASSLQSPGQYF. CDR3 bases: TGTGCCAGCAGTTTACAGTCCCCAGGGCAGTACTTC.